Each of the 13 T cell receptor beta chains below was sequenced from the same sample in a study of neurological immune-mediated disorders. TCRdb ran MiXCR on the 5' RACE reads and lists one entry per CDR3 protein. This sample has 100,000 or so distinct CDR3 sequences, with less than 15% found just once. Time point described: longitudinal time-point 2. Sample: PBMCs. The receptors were sampled from a female donor with HTLV-1-associated myelopathy (HAM/TSP).

Notes on this clonotype: This may arise from a read error, as a much more abundant clone is one base away. The missing conserved phenylalanine or tryptophan at the end of this CDR3 makes a read error likely. The chain is built from TRBV20-1 and TRBJ2-7; maybe TRBD1 (6 bases). The germline V and J ends were trimmed by 3 bases and 1 base, with 19 bases remaining between them. CDR3 size: 16 residues. Germline CDR1 DFQATT, CDR2 SNEGSKA (reference sequence). CDR3 protein: CSARVPRVGTSYEQYI. CDR3 nucleotide sequence: TGCAGTGCTAGGGTACCCCGGGTCGGGACATCCTACGAGCAGTACATC.

This clonotype was observed many times. The chain uses TRBV5-1 and TRBJ1-2, with 7 bases that match TRBD1. Trimming removed 0 bases from V and 8 bases from J; junction bases left unmatched: 7. Germline assignment: CDR1 SGHRS and CDR2 YFSETQ. The CDR3 is 14 residues long. CDR3 amino acids: CASSLATGLPGYTF. The CDR3, as DNA: TGCGCCAGCAGCTTGGCGACAGGGCTTCCCGGCTACACCTTC.

This clonotype was found many times. V is TRBV2 and J is TRBJ1-5, with D possibly TRBD1 on 5 matching bases. Trimming left V 8 bases short and J 7 bases short, with 15 bases between. CDR3 size: 13 residues. Germline loops: CDR1 SNHLY, CDR2 FYNNEI. CDR3 DNA sequence: TGTGCCAGCGGGTCGCCCCAGGGACAGCCCCAGCATTTT. This sequence encodes CASGSPQGQPQHF.

This clonotype was recorded at least ten times. An end of the junction does not agree with germline; a read error may underlie this. The chain couples TRBV7-2 to TRBJ2-5; 9 bases are a match to TRBD2. Germline V lookup: CDR1 SGHTA, CDR2 FQGNSA. The CDR3 loop spans 15 amino acids. CDR3 nucleotides: TGTGCCAGCGGCTTACAGCGGGGGGAGGGAGAGACCCAGTACTTC. It specifies CASGLQRGEGETQYF.

The J gene is TRBJ2-2, the V gene TRBV7-9; 11 bases agree with TRBD1. V dropped 3 bases and J dropped 5; count of bases not matched to a gene: 5. CDR3 length: 16 residues. Germline V CDR1 and CDR2: SEHNR, FQNEAQ (reference sequence). The CDR3 sequence: CASSLGQGVPTGELFF. CDR3 nucleotides: TGTGCCAGCAGCTTGGGACAGGGGGTACCAACCGGGGAGCTGTTTTTT.

J is TRBJ2-1 and V is TRBV7-9, with D possibly being TRBD1 (6 bases). V was shortened by 1 base and J by 5 bases, with 6 bases between the two germline ends. CDR3 length: 13 amino acids. Germline V gene data show CDR1 as SEHNR and CDR2 as FQNEAQ (reference sequence). The chain's CDR3 is CASSLGQDNEQFF. The CDR3 DNA reads as TGTGCCAGCAGCTTAGGACAGGACAATGAGCAGTTCTTC.

Many counts were recorded for this clonotype. The chain links TRBV12-3 or TRBV12-4 to TRBJ2-7; 8 nucleotides align to TRBD2. The CDR3 loop spans 13 amino acids. The junction had 8 bases not matched to a gene; V was cut back by 7 bases and J by 6 bases. The CDR3, as DNA: TGTGCCAGCACGGGGGGGCCTGCTAGCGAGCAGTACTTC. Encoded protein: CASTGGPASEQYF.

This clonotype was counted at least ten times. The CDR3 DNA reads as TGTGCCAGCAGCTTGGGCGGGAGGGCTGAAGCTTTCTTT. Its translation is CASSLGGRAEAFF. The rearrangement joins TRBV5-5 to TRBJ1-1, with unresolved D. The germline gives CDR1 SGHKS, CDR2 YYEKEE (reference sequence). V dropped 0 bases and J dropped 6 bases, with 9 bases sitting between them. The CDR3 sequence is 13 residues long. The whole variable domain, remainder taken from reference TRBV5-5 and TRBJ1-1, is DAGVTQSPTHLIKTRGQQVTLRCSPISGHKSVSWYQQVLGQGPQFIFQYYEKEERGRGNFPDRFSARQFPNYSSELNVNALLLGDSALYLCASSLGGRAEAFFGQGTRLTVV.

This clonotype was found many times. The chain recombines TRBV5-6 with TRBJ2-7; no clear D. V lost 4 bases and J 7 bases, leaving 9 bases between the germline ends. CDR3 length: 11 amino acids. CDR1 and CDR2 from the germline V gene are SGHDT and YYEEEE. DNA of the CDR3: TGTGCCAGCAGCGTGGCTGGGGAGCAGTACTTC. This translates into CASSVAGEQYF. Full variable domain (remainder filled in from reference TRBV5-6 and TRBJ2-7): DAGVTQSPTHLIKTRGQQVTLRCSPKSGHDTVSWYQQALGQGPQFIFQYYEEEERQRGNFPDRFSGHQFPNYSSELNVNALLLGDSALYLCASSVAGEQYFGPGTRLTVT.

This clonotype was picked up many times. This chain links TRBV7-8 with TRBJ1-5; possible D gene TRBD1, 6 bases. From germline, CDR1 is SGHVS and CDR2 FQNEAQ. The length of the CDR3 is 13 residues. Trimming shortened V by 5 bases and J by 9 bases, and 14 bases separated the two germline ends. CDR3 sequence (DNA): TGTGCCAGCAGCCCGACAGGCCCGGGGCCCCAGCATTTT. Translation gives CASSPTGPGPQHF.

V gene TRBV30 combines with J gene TRBJ2-7; 9 bases map to TRBD2. With V trimmed by 5 bases and J by 7 bases, 12 bases remained unmatched. Germline CDR1 reads GTSNPN; CDR2 reads SVGIG (reference sequence). This CDR3 region has 14 residues. DNA of the CDR3: TGTGCCTGGGATTACGCGGGGGGGGTAAGGGAGCAGTACTTC. Translation: CAWDYAGGVREQYF. Drawing the rest from reference TRBV30 and TRBJ2-7, the complete variable domain is SQTIHQWPATLVQPVGSPLSLECTVEGTSNPNLYWYRQAAGRGLQLLFYSVGIGQISSEVPQNLSASRPQDRQFILSSKKLLLSDSGFYLCAWDYAGGVREQYFGPGTRLTVT.

This clonotype has at least ten counts. V gene TRBV9 combines with J gene TRBJ1-2; D is unresolved. The CDR3 is made up of 17 amino acids. CDR1 is SGDLS and CDR2 is YYNGEE in the germline V gene. V was pared by 3 bases and J by 0 bases, with 18 bases between. The CDR3 region has the DNA TGTGCCAGCAGCGGGCTCCGTTACGGGGATGCTAACTATGGCTACACCTTC. Translation gives CASSGLRYGDANYGYTF.

This clonotype was observed many times. This chain joins TRBV5-1 and TRBJ2-7; 9 nucleotides align to TRBD1. CDR1 is SGHRS, CDR2 YFSETQ, per germline. This CDR3 spans 15 amino acids. V shed 0 bases and J 7 bases; nucleotides not matched to a gene: 8. The CDR3: CASSLAGTGTREQYF. The DNA for the CDR3 is TGCGCCAGCAGCTTGGCCGGGACAGGGACCCGGGAGCAGTACTTC.